One and the same sample provided the 23 T cell receptor beta chains below, sequenced in a study of CD8+ T cells in alopecia areata. Sample treatment: oral pan-JAK inhibitor, 5-10 mg twice daily. The authors extracted RNA and reverse transcribed it into cDNA as the sequencing template. This table comes from immunoSEQ multiplex PCR, and its TCRdb copy is limited to in-frame clones, with some not included. Among tens of thousands of clones listed, more than 45% were seen once. Sequences were derived from CD8+ T cells sorted from blood, sampled around week 37, from a patient treated with tofacitinib. These TCRs come from a human donor with alopecia areata.

This chain joins TRBV27 and TRBJ2-2; 10 bases are a match to TRBD1. The V gene end was trimmed by 8 bases and the J gene end by 0 bases; junction bases not matched to a gene: 9. There are 17 residues in the CDR3. Germline CDR1 is MNHEY and CDR2 is SMNVEV (reference sequence). The CDR3 DNA follows: TGTGCCAGCTCCGGGACAGGGGACATCGCGAACACCGGGGAGCTGTTTTTT. Translation gives CASSGTGDIANTGELFF.

The rearrangement links TRBV6-1 to TRBJ2-1; D may be TRBD1 (7 bases). Trimming stripped 5 bases from V and 7 bases from J, with 12 bases between. The CDR3 runs to 13 residues. Germline assignment: CDR1 MNHNS and CDR2 SASEGT. The CDR3 DNA is TGTGCCAGCAGTTCATCAGGGGGGAATGAGCAGTTCTTC. Translation gives CASSSSGGNEQFF.

This clone came up a few times. One junction end does not reproduce the germline sequence, and a read error may be involved. J is TRBJ2-3 and V is TRBV6-4; perhaps TRBD2 as D (5 bases). The CDR3 covers 16 residues. CDR1 is MRHNA and CDR2 is SNTAGT in the germline V gene. The CDR3 here is CASSYSPSRGTDTQYF. The CDR3 DNA reads as TGTGCCAGCAGTTACTCCCCCTCGAGAGGGACAGATACGCAGTATTTT.

This clone was seen only a few times. The chain carries TRBV4-2 and TRBJ2-3, with 8 bases matching TRBD1. The CDR3 extends over 21 amino acids. The V gene's germline CDR1 is LGHNA and CDR2 YNFKEQ. With V trimmed by 3 bases and J by 2 bases, 22 bases remained unmatched. The CDR3 bases are TGTGCCAGCAGCCATGAAGATGGACCACCCTCCGGGACAGGAAACACAGATACGCAGTATTTT. Translating gives CASSHEDGPPSGTGNTDTQYF.

The chain combines TRBV29-1 with TRBJ2-7, with D maybe TRBD2 (6 bases). The V end lost 7 bases, the J end lost 0 bases, and 10 bases lay between the germline ends. Germline CDR1 reads SQVTM; CDR2 reads ANQGSEA. This CDR3 comprises 12 residues. The CDR3 coding sequence is TGCAGCGCAACCGGGAGCTCCTACGAGCAGTACTTC. This codes for CSATGSSYEQYF.

This clone was found a few times. The chain is built from TRBV28 and TRBJ2-7, with a weak D call TRBD1 (5 bases). The CDR3 runs 15 residues. Germline V CDR1 and CDR2: MDHEN, SYDVKM. V was pared by 4 bases and J by 6 bases, with 19 bases between. The CDR3 DNA follows: TGTGCCAGCAGTTCCCGGACACCATTATTTACCGAGCAGTACTTC. Translated: CASSSRTPLFTEQYF.

The chain links TRBV7-9 to TRBJ1-2, with 7 bases lining up with TRBD1. This CDR3 has 12 residues. Germline V gene sequence: CDR1 SEHNR, CDR2 FQNEAQ (reference sequence). V shed 7 bases, J shed 3 bases, and the junction held 2 bases outside the gene matches. The CDR3 protein is CASNTGDYGYTF. Here the CDR3 DNA reads TGTGCCAGCAACACAGGGGACTATGGCTACACCTTC.

CDR3 bases: TGTGCCAGCAGCCCCCTCGTGGCCAAAAACATTCAGTACTTC. It translates to CASSPLVAKNIQYF. The chain is built from TRBV28 and TRBJ2-4; the D is unclear. V gave up 6 bases and J gave up 1 base, with 10 bases separating them. The CDR3 spans 14 residues. Germline V gene lookup returns CDR1 MDHEN and CDR2 SYDVKM.

The chain recombines TRBV4-1 with TRBJ2-7, with D possibly being TRBD1 (6 bases). V lost 1 base and J lost 9, with 13 bases in between. Looked up from germline, CDR1 is MGHRA and CDR2 is YSYEKL. This CDR3 region has 13 residues. The CDR3 DNA follows: TGCGCCAGCAGCCAAGGGGCAGGGGATAGGCAGTACTTC. It translates to CASSQGAGDRQYF.

This clone was counted between two and nine times. The chain recombines TRBV13 with TRBJ1-2; unclear D gene. Trimming pared 0 bases from V and 8 bases from J, leaving 16 bases between. The CDR3 is 15 residues long. Germline V CDR1 and CDR2: PRHDT, FYEKMQ (reference sequence). CDR3 sequence reads: CASSLGRTQAGGYTF. The DNA of the CDR3 is TGTGCCAGCAGCTTAGGCCGGACTCAGGCTGGGGGCTACACCTTC.

This clone showed up just once. The rearrangement uses TRBV6-1 and TRBJ1-2; D perhaps matches TRBD1 (6 bases). Trimming removed 2 bases at V and 8 bases at J, with 15 bases between. This CDR3 is 14 amino acids long. Germline V gene data show CDR1 as MNHNS and CDR2 as SASEGT. This CDR3 is CASSEWGGPRGYTF. The CDR3 DNA reads as TGTGCCAGCAGTGAATGGGGGGGCCCTAGGGGCTACACCTTC.

The V gene is TRBV28, the J gene TRBJ1-3; D unresolved. V lost 5 bases and J lost 4, with 12 bases in between. The CDR3 has 14 residues. Germline V gene sequence: CDR1 MDHEN, CDR2 SYDVKM. The DNA for the CDR3 is TGTGCCAGCAGTGACCTCCGAAGGGGAAACACCATATATTTT. Amino acids: CASSDLRRGNTIYF.

V and J are TRBV7-9 and TRBJ2-7, with D perhaps matching TRBD1 or TRBD2 (6 bases each). The CDR3 length is 13 residues. The V gene's germline CDR1 is SEHNR and CDR2 FQNEAQ (reference sequence). Between the trimmed V and J ends, which lost 4 bases and 5 bases, there was a span of 12 bases. The CDR3 is CASSWGAANEQYF. CDR3 in DNA: TGTGCCAGCAGCTGGGGGGCGGCTAACGAGCAGTACTTC.

The rearrangement joins TRBV4-1 to TRBJ2-3, with D possibly being TRBD1 (6 bases). Trimming shortened V by 4 bases and J by 4 bases, and 15 bases separated the two germline ends. The CDR3 length is 15 residues. Germline V CDR1 and CDR2: MGHRA, YSYEKL. The CDR3 sequence is CASSPYRVSSDTQYF. The CDR3 DNA sequence: TGCGCCAGCAGCCCGTACAGGGTGTCTTCAGATACGCAGTATTTT.

The chain couples TRBV29-1 to TRBJ2-7; TRBD1 might be the D (6 bases). This CDR3 is built from 12 residues. The germline CDR1 and CDR2 sequences are SQVTM and ANQGSEA. The ends were cut back, 4 bases at V and 2 bases at J, with 9 bases in the middle. The CDR3 sequence is CSVGTVAYEQYF. Written as DNA, the CDR3 is TGCAGCGTTGGGACAGTAGCCTACGAGCAGTACTTC.

In its sample, this clone was seen a few times. The CDR3 sequence is CASSYGSGSQPQHF. For the CDR3, the DNA is TGTGCCAGCAGTTACGGCTCAGGGTCCCAGCCCCAGCATTTT. The genes are TRBV6-6 and TRBJ1-5, with a possible D match to TRBD1 (5 bases). The CDR3 runs to 14 residues. V was shortened by 2 bases and J by 7 bases, with 12 bases between the two germline ends. Germline CDR1 MNHNY, CDR2 SVGAGI (reference sequence).

The rearrangement links TRBV11-2 to TRBJ1-4; D remains ambiguous. From germline, CDR1 is SGHAT and CDR2 FQNNGV. Between the trimmed V and J ends, which lost 5 bases and 3 bases, there was a span of 13 bases. The CDR3 is made up of 15 amino acids. The CDR3 sequence is CASSPEGQANEKLFF. For the CDR3, the DNA is TGTGCCAGCAGCCCCGAAGGGCAAGCTAATGAAAAACTGTTTTTT. Full variable domain (missing parts from reference TRBV11-2 and TRBJ1-4): EAGVAQSPRYKIIEKRQSVAFWCNPISGHATLYWYQQILGQGPKLLIQFQNNGVVDDSQLPKDRFSAERLKGVDSTLKIQPAKLEDSAVYLCASSPEGQANEKLFFGSGTQLSVL.

This sequence joins TRBV7-9 and TRBJ2-7; TRBD2 might be the D (6 bases). Deletions cut 0 bases from V and 5 bases from J, with 23 bases between. CDR1 SEHNR and CDR2 FQNEAQ come from the germline V gene (reference sequence). The CDR3 loop spans 18 amino acids. CDR3 bases: TGTGCCAGCAGCTTAGCCCGGGAACCCGTGACTAGAAGAAACGAGCAGTACTTC. It is translated as CASSLAREPVTRRNEQYF.

The chain joins TRBV6-6 to TRBJ1-2, with D maybe TRBD1 (5 bases). The germline V gene has CDR1 MNHNY and CDR2 SVGAGI (reference sequence). The CDR3 is made up of 11 amino acids. Trimming pared 8 bases from V and 6 bases from J, leaving 10 bases between. CDR3 in DNA: TGTGCCAGCGTGGAAGGGGATGGCTACACCTTC. This codes for CASVEGDGYTF.

The chain is built from TRBV7-2 and TRBJ2-7, with 8 bases lining up with TRBD1. Germline V lookup: CDR1 SGHTA, CDR2 FQGNSA. CDR3 size: 16 residues. V lost 0 bases to trimming and J lost 0 bases; unmatched junction nucleotides: 4. This CDR3 is CASSLAQGDVSYEQYF. The CDR3 DNA reads TGTGCCAGCAGCTTAGCACAGGGGGACGTCTCCTACGAGCAGTACTTC.

The gene calls are TRBV6-5 and TRBJ2-2, with no clear D. From germline, CDR1 is MNHEY and CDR2 SVGAGI. The CDR3 runs 13 residues. Trimming removed 0 bases from V and 6 bases from J, with 5 bases in between. The CDR3 loop reads CASSYSRPGELFF. CDR3 coding DNA: TGTGCCAGCAGTTACTCTAGACCCGGGGAGCTGTTTTTT.

Only a few counts were recorded for this clone. The chain couples TRBV19 to TRBJ2-7; D is possibly TRBD1 (6 bases). The CDR3 is made up of 13 amino acids. The V and J ends lost 9 bases and 2 bases respectively, with 14 bases between them. Germline V gene data show CDR1 as LNHDA and CDR2 as SQIVND (reference sequence). DNA of the CDR3: TGTGCCAGCAGTTGGACAGCGACCTACGAGCAGTACTTC. This encodes CASSWTATYEQYF. The variable domain in full, completed from reference TRBV19 and TRBJ2-7, reads DGGITQSPKYLFRKEGQNVTLSCEQNLNHDAMYWYRQDPGQGLRLIYYSQIVNDFQKGDIAEGYSVSREKKESFPLTVTSAQKNPTAFYLCASSWTATYEQYFGPGTRLTVT.

This clone has only one observation. The V call is TRBV11-2, the J call TRBJ2-1; 8 bases fit TRBD2. From germline, CDR1 is SGHAT and CDR2 FQNNGV. CDR3 length equals 14 residues. Trimming cost V 5 bases and J 8 bases; bases outside gene matches: 8. The CDR3 is CASSRTGLEYEQFF. The CDR3 DNA reads TGTGCCAGCAGCCGAACGGGACTAGAATATGAGCAGTTCTTC.